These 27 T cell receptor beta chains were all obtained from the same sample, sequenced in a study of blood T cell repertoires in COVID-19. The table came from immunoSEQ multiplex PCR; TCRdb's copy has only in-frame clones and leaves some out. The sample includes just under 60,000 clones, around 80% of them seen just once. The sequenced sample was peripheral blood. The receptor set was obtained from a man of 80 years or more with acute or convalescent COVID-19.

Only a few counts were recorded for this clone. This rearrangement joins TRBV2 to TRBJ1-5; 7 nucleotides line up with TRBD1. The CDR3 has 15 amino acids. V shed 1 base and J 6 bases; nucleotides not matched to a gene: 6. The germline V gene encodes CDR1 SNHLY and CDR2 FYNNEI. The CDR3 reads CASSEGTGRIQPQHF. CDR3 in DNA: TGTGCCAGCAGTGAAGGGACAGGTCGGATTCAGCCCCAGCATTTT.

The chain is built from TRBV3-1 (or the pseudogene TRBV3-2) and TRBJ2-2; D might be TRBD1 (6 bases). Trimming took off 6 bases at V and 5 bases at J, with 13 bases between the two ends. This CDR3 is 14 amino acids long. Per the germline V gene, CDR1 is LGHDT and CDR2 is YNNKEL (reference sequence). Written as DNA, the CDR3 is TGTGCCAGCAGTTCCTTCCAGGGGACCGGGGAGCTGTTTTTT. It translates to CASSSFQGTGELFF.

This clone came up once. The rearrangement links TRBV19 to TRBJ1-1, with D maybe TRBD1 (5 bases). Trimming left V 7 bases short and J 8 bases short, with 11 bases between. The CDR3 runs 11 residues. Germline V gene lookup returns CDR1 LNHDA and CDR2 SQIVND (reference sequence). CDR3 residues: CASTAREEAFF. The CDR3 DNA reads TGTGCCAGTACCGCCAGGGAAGAAGCTTTCTTT.

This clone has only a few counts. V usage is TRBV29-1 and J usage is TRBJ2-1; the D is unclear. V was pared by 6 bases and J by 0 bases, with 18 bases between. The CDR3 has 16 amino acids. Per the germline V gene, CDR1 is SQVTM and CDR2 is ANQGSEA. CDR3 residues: CSVETDLSSSYNEQFF. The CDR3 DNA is TGCAGCGTCGAAACCGATCTGTCGAGCTCCTACAATGAGCAGTTCTTC.

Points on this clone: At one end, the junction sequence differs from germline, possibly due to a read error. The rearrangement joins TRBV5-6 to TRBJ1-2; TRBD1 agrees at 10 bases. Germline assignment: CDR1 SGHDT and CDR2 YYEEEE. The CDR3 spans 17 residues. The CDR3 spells CATSGNRGQGLSYGYTF. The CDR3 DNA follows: TGTGCCACCAGCGGTAACCGGGGACAGGGGTTATCATATGGCTACACCTTC.

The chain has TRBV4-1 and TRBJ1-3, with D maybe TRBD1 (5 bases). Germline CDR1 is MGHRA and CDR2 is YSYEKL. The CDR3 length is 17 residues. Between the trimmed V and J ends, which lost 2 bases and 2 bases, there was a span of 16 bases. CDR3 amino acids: CASSQSYGQNPGNTIYF. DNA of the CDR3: TGCGCCAGCAGCCAATCCTACGGACAAAATCCTGGAAACACCATATATTTT.

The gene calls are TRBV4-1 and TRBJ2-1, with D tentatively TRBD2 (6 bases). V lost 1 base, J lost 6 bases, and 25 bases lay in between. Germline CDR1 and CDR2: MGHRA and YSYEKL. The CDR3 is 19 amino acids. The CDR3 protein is CASSQARNLPGVTPNEQFF. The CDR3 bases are TGCGCCAGCAGCCAAGCTCGCAATCTCCCGGGAGTTACCCCCAATGAGCAGTTCTTC.

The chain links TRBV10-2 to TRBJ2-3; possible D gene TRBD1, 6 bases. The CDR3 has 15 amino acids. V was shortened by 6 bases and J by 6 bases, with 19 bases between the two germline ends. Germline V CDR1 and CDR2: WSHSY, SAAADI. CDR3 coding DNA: TGCGCCAGCAGGGACAGCGAAACAACGGGGGATACGCAGTATTTT. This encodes CASRDSETTGDTQYF.

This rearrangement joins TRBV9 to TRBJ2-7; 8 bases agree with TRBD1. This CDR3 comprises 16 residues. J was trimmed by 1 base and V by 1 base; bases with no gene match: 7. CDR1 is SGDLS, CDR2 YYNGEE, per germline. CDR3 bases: TGTGCCAGCAGCGTATTGACAGGGGCCCCGTCCTACGAGCAGTACTTC. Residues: CASSVLTGAPSYEQYF.

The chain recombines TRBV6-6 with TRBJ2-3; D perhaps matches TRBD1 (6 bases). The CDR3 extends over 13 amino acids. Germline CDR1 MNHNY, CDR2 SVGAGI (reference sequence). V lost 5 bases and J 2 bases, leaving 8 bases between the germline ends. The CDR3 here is CASSRGNTDTQYF. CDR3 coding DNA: TGTGCCAGCAGTAGGGGGAACACAGATACGCAGTATTTT.

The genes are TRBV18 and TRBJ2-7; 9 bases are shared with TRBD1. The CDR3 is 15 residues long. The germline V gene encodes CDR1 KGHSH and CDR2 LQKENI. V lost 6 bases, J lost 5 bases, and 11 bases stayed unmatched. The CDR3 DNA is TGTGCCAGCTCGCCGCAAGGACAGGGGATCCACGAGCAGTACTTC. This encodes CASSPQGQGIHEQYF.

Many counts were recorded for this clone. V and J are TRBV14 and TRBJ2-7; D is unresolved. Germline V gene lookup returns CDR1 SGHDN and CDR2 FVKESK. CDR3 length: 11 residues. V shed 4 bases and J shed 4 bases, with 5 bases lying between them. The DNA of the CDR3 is TGTGCCAGCAGCCTTAAATACGAGCAGTACTTC. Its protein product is CASSLKYEQYF.

CDR3 nucleotides: TGTGCCAGCAGCAAACTCGCGGGGGTAGCGGGAGGCCCCCAGTCCGGGGAGCTGTTTTTT. Translated, it gives CASSKLAGVAGGPQSGELFF. The chain combines TRBV7-3 with TRBJ2-2, with TRBD2 matching over 10 bases. This CDR3 is built from 20 residues. Germline-derived CDR1 and CDR2 are SGHTA and FQGTGA. The ends lost 5 bases at V and 6 bases at J; junction bases unmatched: 21.

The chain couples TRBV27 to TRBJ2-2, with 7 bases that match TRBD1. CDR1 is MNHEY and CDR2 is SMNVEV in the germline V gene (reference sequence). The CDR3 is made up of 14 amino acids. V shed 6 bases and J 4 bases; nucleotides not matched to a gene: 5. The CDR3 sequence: CASRRDRFTGELFF. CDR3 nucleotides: TGTGCCAGCAGGAGGGACAGATTCACCGGGGAGCTGTTTTTT.

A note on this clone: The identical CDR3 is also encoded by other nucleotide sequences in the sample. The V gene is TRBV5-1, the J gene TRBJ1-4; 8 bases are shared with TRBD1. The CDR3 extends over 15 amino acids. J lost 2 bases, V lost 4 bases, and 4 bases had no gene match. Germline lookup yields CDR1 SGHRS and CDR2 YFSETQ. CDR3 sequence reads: CASSGQGITNEKLFF. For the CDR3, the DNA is TGCGCCAGCAGCGGACAGGGTATCACTAATGAAAAACTGTTTTTT. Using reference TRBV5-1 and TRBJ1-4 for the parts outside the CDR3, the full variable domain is KAGVTQTPRYLIKTRGQQVTLSCSPISGHRSVSWYQQTPGQGLQFLFEYFSETQRNKGNFPGRFSGRQFSNSRSEMNVSTLELGDSALYLCASSGQGITNEKLFFGSGTQLSVL.

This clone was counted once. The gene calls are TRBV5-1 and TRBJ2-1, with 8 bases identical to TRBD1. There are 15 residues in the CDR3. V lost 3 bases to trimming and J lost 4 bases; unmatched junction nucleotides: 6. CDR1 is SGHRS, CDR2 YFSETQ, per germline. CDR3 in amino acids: CASSSQGAQYNEQFF. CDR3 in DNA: TGCGCCAGCAGCTCCCAGGGGGCGCAATACAATGAGCAGTTCTTC.

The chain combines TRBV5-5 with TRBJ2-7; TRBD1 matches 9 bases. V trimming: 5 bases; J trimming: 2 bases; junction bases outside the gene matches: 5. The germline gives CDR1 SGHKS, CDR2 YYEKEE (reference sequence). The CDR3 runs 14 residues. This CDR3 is CASSRTGAAYEQYF. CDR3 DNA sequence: TGTGCCAGCAGTCGGACAGGGGCTGCCTACGAGCAGTACTTC.

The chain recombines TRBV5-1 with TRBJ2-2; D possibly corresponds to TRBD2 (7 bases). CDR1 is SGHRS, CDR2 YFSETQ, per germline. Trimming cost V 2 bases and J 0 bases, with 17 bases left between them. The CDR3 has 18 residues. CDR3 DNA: TGCGCCAGCAGCTTCTTGTCGGGGGGCGCCTCGAACACCGGGGAGCTGTTTTTT. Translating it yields CASSFLSGGASNTGELFF.

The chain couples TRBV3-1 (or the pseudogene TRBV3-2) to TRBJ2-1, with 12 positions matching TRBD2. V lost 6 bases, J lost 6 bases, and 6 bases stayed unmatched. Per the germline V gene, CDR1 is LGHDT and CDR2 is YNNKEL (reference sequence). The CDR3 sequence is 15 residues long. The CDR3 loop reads CASRTSGGTGNEQFF. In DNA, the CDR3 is TGTGCCAGCAGGACTAGCGGGGGAACGGGCAATGAGCAGTTCTTC.

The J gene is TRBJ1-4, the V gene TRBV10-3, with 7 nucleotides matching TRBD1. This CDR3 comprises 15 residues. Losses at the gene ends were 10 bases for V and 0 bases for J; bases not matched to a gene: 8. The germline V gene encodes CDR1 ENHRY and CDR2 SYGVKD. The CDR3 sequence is CASSGQLSTNEKLFF. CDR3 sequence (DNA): TGTGCCAGTTCGGGACAGCTTTCAACTAATGAAAAACTGTTTTTT.

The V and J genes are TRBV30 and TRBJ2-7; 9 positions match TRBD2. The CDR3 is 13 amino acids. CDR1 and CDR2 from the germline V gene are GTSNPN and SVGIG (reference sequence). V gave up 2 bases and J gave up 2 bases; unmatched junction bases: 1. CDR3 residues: CAWSLAGAYEQYF. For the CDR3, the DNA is TGTGCCTGGAGTTTAGCGGGAGCCTACGAGCAGTACTTC.

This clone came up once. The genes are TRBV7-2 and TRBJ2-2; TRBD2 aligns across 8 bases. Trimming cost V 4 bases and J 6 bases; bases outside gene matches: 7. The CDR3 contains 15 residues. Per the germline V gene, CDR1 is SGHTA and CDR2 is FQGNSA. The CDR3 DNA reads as TGTGCCAGCAGCTCGGGGGGGCGGCAGGCCGGGGAGCTGTTTTTT. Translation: CASSSGGRQAGELFF.

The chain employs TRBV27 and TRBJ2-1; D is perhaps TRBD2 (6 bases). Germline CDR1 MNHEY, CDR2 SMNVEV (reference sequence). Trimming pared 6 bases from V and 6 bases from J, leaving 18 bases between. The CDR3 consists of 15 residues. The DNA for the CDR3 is TGTGCCAGCAGGCGGTTGGGGACTCCACTCAATGAGCAGTTCTTC. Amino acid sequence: CASRRLGTPLNEQFF.

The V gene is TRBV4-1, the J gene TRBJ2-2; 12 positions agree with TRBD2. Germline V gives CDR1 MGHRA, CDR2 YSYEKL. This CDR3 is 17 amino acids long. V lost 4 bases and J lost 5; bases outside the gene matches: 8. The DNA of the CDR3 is TGCGCCAGCAGCCCCCGACTAGCGGGAGCGGAAACCGGGGAGCTGTTTTTT. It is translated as CASSPRLAGAETGELFF.

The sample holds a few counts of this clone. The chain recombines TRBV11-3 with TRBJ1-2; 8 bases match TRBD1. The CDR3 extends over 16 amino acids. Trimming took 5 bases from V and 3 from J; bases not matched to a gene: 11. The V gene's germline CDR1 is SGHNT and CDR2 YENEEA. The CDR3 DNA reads TGTGCCAGCAGCCGTTCGGGACAGGTTGGGGACTATGGCTACACCTTC. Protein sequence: CASSRSGQVGDYGYTF.

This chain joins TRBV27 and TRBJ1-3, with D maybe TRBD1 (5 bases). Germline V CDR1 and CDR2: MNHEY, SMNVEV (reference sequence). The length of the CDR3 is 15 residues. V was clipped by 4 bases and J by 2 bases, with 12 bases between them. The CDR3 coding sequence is TGTGCCAGCAGTTCCCTGGGACTTACTGGAAACACCATATATTTT. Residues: CASSSLGLTGNTIYF.

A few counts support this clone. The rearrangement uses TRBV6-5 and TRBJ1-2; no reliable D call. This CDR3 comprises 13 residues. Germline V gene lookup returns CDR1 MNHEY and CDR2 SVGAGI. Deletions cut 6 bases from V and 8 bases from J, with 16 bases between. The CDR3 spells CASRLGILGGYTF. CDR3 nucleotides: TGTGCCAGCAGGCTCGGGATCCTAGGAGGCTACACCTTC.